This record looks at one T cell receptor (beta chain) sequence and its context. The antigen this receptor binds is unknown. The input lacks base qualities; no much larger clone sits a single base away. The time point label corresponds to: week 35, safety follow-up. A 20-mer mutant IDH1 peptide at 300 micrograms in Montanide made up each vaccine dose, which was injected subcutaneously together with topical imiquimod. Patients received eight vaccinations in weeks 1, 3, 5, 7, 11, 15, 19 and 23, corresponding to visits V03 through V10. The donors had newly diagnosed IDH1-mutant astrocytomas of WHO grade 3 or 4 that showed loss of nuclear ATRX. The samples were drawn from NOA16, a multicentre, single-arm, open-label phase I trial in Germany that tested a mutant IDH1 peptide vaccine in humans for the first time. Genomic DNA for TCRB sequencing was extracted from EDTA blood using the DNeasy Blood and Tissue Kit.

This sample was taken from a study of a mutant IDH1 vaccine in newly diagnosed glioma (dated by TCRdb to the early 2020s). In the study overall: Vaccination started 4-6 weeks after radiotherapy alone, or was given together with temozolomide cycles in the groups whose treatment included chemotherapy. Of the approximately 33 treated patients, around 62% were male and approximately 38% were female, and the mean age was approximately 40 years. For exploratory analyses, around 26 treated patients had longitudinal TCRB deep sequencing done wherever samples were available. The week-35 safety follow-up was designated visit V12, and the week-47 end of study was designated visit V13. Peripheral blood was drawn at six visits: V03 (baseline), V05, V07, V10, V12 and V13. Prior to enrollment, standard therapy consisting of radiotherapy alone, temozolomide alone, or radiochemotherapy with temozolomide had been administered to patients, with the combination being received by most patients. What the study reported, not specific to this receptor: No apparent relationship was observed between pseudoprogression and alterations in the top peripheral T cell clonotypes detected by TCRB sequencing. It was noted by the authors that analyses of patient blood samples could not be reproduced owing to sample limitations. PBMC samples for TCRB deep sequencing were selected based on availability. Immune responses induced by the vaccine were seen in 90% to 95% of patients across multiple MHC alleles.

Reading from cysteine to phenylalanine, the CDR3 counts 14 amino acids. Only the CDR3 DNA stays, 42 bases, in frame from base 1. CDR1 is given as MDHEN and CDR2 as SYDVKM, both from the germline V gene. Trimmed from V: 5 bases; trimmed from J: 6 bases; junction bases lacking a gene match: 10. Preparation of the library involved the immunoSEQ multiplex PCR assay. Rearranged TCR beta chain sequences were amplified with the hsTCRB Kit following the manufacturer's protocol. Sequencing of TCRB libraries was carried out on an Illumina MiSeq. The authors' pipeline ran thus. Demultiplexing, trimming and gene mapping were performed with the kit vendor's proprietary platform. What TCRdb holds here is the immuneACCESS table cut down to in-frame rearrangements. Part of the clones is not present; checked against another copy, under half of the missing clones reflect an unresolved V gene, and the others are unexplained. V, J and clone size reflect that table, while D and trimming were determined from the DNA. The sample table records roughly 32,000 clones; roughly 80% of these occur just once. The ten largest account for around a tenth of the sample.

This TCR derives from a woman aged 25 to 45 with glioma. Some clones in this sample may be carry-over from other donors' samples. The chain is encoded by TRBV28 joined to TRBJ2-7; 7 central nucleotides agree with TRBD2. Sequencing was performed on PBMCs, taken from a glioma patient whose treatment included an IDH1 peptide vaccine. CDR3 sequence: CASSKIAGWREQYF. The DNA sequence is TGTGCCAGCAGTAAAATAGCGGGCTGGCGCGAGCAGTACTTC.